A single sample is the source of the 23 T cell receptor beta chains below, sequenced in a study of cytomegalovirus exposure and HLA in healthy donors (TCRdb year 2017). To prepare the library, the immunoSEQ multiplex PCR assay was applied. For the multiplex PCR, a mixture combining 60 forward primers for TCR Vbeta segments and 13 reverse primers for TCR Jbeta segments was used. TCRdb took over this immuneACCESS table, retaining in-frame rearrangements with V and J assigned. Such tables are incomplete; in checked studies, under half of the missing clones stem from an unresolved V gene, and the remainder is unexplained. Counted in this sample were fewer than 250,000 clones; around 80% of them appeared once. The top ten clonotypes cover approximately 2.8% of the sample. The sequencing sample was made of PBMCs. Receptors originate from a man aged 25-45 years in good health and CMV-seronegative.

The chain carries TRBV2 and TRBJ2-5; 10 positions match TRBD2. J lost 4 bases, V lost 9 bases, and 8 bases had no gene match. From germline, CDR1 is SNHLY and CDR2 FYNNEI. The CDR3 sequence is 14 residues long. This CDR3 is CASLERGGGETQYF. The CDR3 coding sequence is TGTGCCAGTCTCGAGCGGGGGGGAGGAGAGACCCAGTACTTC.

About this clone: At one boundary the junction diverges from the germline segment, which might be a read error. This sequence joins TRBV6-6 and TRBJ2-1; 11 bases map to TRBD1. The V gene's germline CDR1 is MNHNY and CDR2 SVGAGI (reference sequence). CDR3 length: 12 residues. This CDR3 is CASSTPGTGGLF. Written as DNA, the CDR3 is TGTGCCAGCAGTACCCCCGGGACAGGGGGGCTCTTC.

The genes are TRBV7-2 and TRBJ2-7; unclear D gene. There are 13 residues in the CDR3. The germline gives CDR1 SGHTA, CDR2 FQGNSA. Deletions cut 5 bases from V and 4 bases from J, with 12 bases between. The CDR3 region is CASSPFTGYEQYF. CDR3 nucleotides: TGTGCCAGCAGCCCCTTCACCGGGTACGAGCAGTACTTC. The whole variable domain, remainder taken from reference TRBV7-2 and TRBJ2-7, is GAGVSQSPSNKVTEKGKDVELRCDPISGHTALYWYRQSLGQGLEFLIYFQGNSAPDKSGLPSDRFSAERTGGSVSTLTIQRTQQEDSAVYLCASSPFTGYEQYFGPGTRLTVT.

V and J are TRBV7-3 and TRBJ1-6, with TRBD1 matching over 7 bases. The CDR3 covers 15 residues. The germline V gene has CDR1 SGHTA and CDR2 FQGTGA. V lost 4 bases to trimming and J lost 10 bases; unmatched junction nucleotides: 10. The CDR3, as DNA: TGTGCCAGCAGCTCTCGCGCAGGGGGAAACTCACCCCTCCACTTT. Residues: CASSSRAGGNSPLHF.

The chain joins TRBV28 to TRBJ2-2; D is uncertain. The germline V gene encodes CDR1 MDHEN and CDR2 SYDVKM. The CDR3 runs 11 residues. Trimming removed 7 bases from V and 7 bases from J, with 7 bases in between. This CDR3 reads CASTRIGELFF. For the CDR3, the DNA is TGTGCCAGCACGAGAATCGGGGAGCTGTTTTTT.

The gene calls are TRBV7-9 and TRBJ2-5, with 10 positions matching TRBD2. From germline, CDR1 is SEHNR and CDR2 FQNEAQ (reference sequence). The CDR3 is made up of 15 amino acids. V lost 4 bases, J lost 1 base, and 3 bases stayed unmatched. The CDR3 here is CASSWTSGGQETQYF. The CDR3 nucleotides read TGTGCCAGCAGCTGGACTAGCGGCGGCCAAGAGACCCAGTACTTC.

V gene TRBV7-9 combines with J gene TRBJ2-7, with 9 bases matching TRBD1. This CDR3 has 15 amino acids. CDR1 is SEHNR and CDR2 is FQNEAQ in the germline V gene (reference sequence). After removal of 4 bases from V and 5 bases from J, the junction contained 9 bases not matched to a gene. CDR3 nucleotides: TGTGCCAGCAGCTACGTACCGGGACAGGGCCACGAGCAGTACTTC. This encodes CASSYVPGQGHEQYF.

The chain employs TRBV7-9 and TRBJ2-7; the D gene is possibly TRBD1 (6 bases). V was trimmed by 5 bases and J by 6 bases, leaving 26 bases between them. CDR3 length equals 17 residues. Germline V gene lookup returns CDR1 SEHNR and CDR2 FQNEAQ (reference sequence). CDR3 DNA sequence: TGTGCCAGCAGCCCCTTATACCGGGACACTCTTGTGATCGAGCAGTACTTC. Its translation: CASSPLYRDTLVIEQYF.

The chain recombines TRBV28 with TRBJ2-7; weak D call: TRBD1 (5 bases). The ends were cut back, 6 bases at V and 4 bases at J, with 10 bases in the middle. The CDR3 extends over 12 amino acids. Germline CDR1 is MDHEN and CDR2 is SYDVKM. As DNA, the CDR3 is TGTGCCAGCAGGCTGACAGCGTACGAGCAGTACTTC. Protein: CASRLTAYEQYF.

The chain employs TRBV6-1 and TRBJ2-2; the match to TRBD1 covers 10 bases. There are 15 residues in the CDR3. Germline CDR1 MNHNS, CDR2 SASEGT. V lost 3 bases to trimming and J lost 5 bases; unmatched junction nucleotides: 3. The CDR3 DNA reads as TGTGCCAGCAGTGATCGACAGGGGGCAACCGGGGAGCTGTTTTTT. Translated, it gives CASSDRQGATGELFF.

V and J are TRBV5-5 and TRBJ2-7; no definite D call. Germline-derived CDR1 and CDR2 are SGHKS and YYEKEE (reference sequence). Trimming took 1 base from V and 5 from J, leaving 10 bases between them. The CDR3 covers 13 residues. The CDR3 DNA sequence: TGTGCCAGCAGCTTGCCGGTTTTGGACGAGCAGTACTTC. This encodes CASSLPVLDEQYF.

The V gene is TRBV2, the J gene TRBJ2-7; 8 bases match TRBD1. CDR3 length equals 14 residues. The V gene's germline CDR1 is SNHLY and CDR2 FYNNEI. Unmatched junction bases numbered 7, after V lost 8 bases and J lost 1 base. CDR3 sequence (DNA): TGTGCCAGCTCCTATGACAGGGGTTCCTACGAGCAGTACTTC. Its protein product is CASSYDRGSYEQYF.

The V and J genes are TRBV29-1 and TRBJ2-3; 8 positions agree with TRBD2. The junction had 12 bases not matched to a gene; V was cut back by 3 bases and J by 7 bases. The CDR3 loop spans 15 amino acids. The germline CDR1 and CDR2 sequences are SQVTM and ANQGSEA. The CDR3 region has the DNA TGCAGCGTTGAGGACGGACTAGCCGCCCCTTATACGCAGTATTTT. Translation: CSVEDGLAAPYTQYF.

This chain links TRBV11-2 with TRBJ2-7, with 8 bases that match TRBD2. The length of the CDR3 is 14 residues. Germline V CDR1 and CDR2: SGHAT, FQNNGV. J was trimmed by 6 bases and V by 1 base; bases with no gene match: 5. This chain's CDR3 is CASSLAGRGGEQYF. For the CDR3, the DNA is TGTGCCAGCAGCTTAGCGGGACGGGGGGGCGAGCAGTACTTC.

In DNA, the CDR3 is TGTGCCAGCATGTATAGCAATCAGCCCCAGCATTTT. Translation gives CASMYSNQPQHF. The chain employs TRBV6-4 and TRBJ1-5, with D hard to call. Between the trimmed V and J ends, which lost 7 bases and 0 bases, there was a span of 4 bases. The CDR3 is 12 amino acids. The germline V gene has CDR1 MRHNA and CDR2 SNTAGT.

The rearrangement links TRBV18 to TRBJ1-2; 7 positions match TRBD1. With V trimmed by 4 bases and J by 4 bases, 3 bases remained unmatched. CDR1 and CDR2 from the germline V gene are KGHSH and LQKENI. The CDR3 is 13 amino acids. The CDR3 is CASSLPGGYGYTF. In DNA, the CDR3 is TGTGCCAGCTCACTTCCAGGGGGCTATGGCTACACCTTC.

The CDR3 spells CASSLVRGQGRHEQYF. The CDR3 region has the DNA TGTGCCAGCAGCTTAGTGAGAGGACAGGGAAGGCACGAGCAGTACTTC. The chain has TRBV11-2 and TRBJ2-7; 8 bases line up with TRBD1. The CDR3 totals 16 residues. Germline V gives CDR1 SGHAT, CDR2 FQNNGV. V was clipped by 1 base and J by 5 bases; unmatched bases: 10.

The J gene is TRBJ2-1, the V gene TRBV15; 11 nucleotides line up with TRBD2. This CDR3 is 14 amino acids long. Germline V lookup: CDR1 LNHNV, CDR2 YYDKDF (reference sequence). Trimming at V came to 1 base and at J to 10 bases, leaving 3 bases not matched to a gene. Here the CDR3 DNA reads TGTGCCACCAGCAGAGGCGTAGCGGGGGGGGAGCAGTTCTTC. Encoded protein: CATSRGVAGGEQFF.

This clone was recorded only once. The chain recombines TRBV29-1 with TRBJ1-4; 7 nucleotides agree with TRBD1. Trimming removed 7 bases from V and 4 bases from J; junction bases left unmatched: 6. CDR3 length equals 13 residues. Germline V gives CDR1 SQVTM, CDR2 ANQGSEA. CDR3 loop: CSGKGANNEKLFF. The CDR3 region has the DNA TGCAGCGGGAAGGGGGCGAATAATGAAAAACTGTTTTTT.

This rearrangement joins TRBV20-1 to TRBJ2-5, with D uncertain. CDR3 length: 10 amino acids. V lost 6 bases and J lost 11, with 13 bases in between. CDR1 is DFQATT and CDR2 is SNEGSKA in the germline V gene (reference sequence). The DNA of the CDR3 is TGCAGTGCCGCCTCATCGGAGCAGTACTTC. This codes for CSAASSEQYF.

The J gene is TRBJ1-2, the V gene TRBV11-2; the D gene is possibly TRBD1 (5 bases). The CDR3 is 14 amino acids. The V end was cut by 1 base, the J end by 2 bases, with 8 bases between. Germline-derived CDR1 and CDR2 are SGHAT and FQNNGV. The CDR3 reads CASSLVGGNYGYTF. Here the CDR3 DNA reads TGTGCCAGCAGCTTAGTTGGGGGGAACTATGGCTACACCTTC.

This clone was counted between two and nine times. The V gene is TRBV9, the J gene TRBJ1-2; D gene uncertain. With 3 bases removed from V and 6 bases from J, the gap between germline ends came to 21 bases. This CDR3 is built from 16 residues. Germline-derived CDR1 and CDR2 are SGDLS and YYNGEE. Here the CDR3 reads CASSGTGKKAPDGYTF. The CDR3, as DNA: TGTGCCAGCAGCGGGACCGGGAAAAAGGCGCCGGATGGCTACACCTTC. The full variable domain, rest sourced from reference TRBV9 and TRBJ1-2, is DSGVTQTPKHLITATGQRVTLRCSPRSGDLSVYWYQQSLDQGLQFLIQYYNGEERAKGNILERFSAQQFPDLHSELNLSSLELGDSALYFCASSGTGKKAPDGYTFGSGTRLTVV.

V is TRBV10-1 and J is TRBJ2-7; 7 bases align to TRBD1. CDR1 is WNHNN and CDR2 is SYGVQD in the germline V gene (reference sequence). V shed 6 bases, J shed 3 bases, and the junction held 8 bases outside the gene matches. This CDR3 is 14 amino acids long. The CDR3 DNA sequence: TGCGCCAGCAGCCCAACAGGGGCCGGCTACGAGCAGTACTTC. It specifies CASSPTGAGYEQYF.